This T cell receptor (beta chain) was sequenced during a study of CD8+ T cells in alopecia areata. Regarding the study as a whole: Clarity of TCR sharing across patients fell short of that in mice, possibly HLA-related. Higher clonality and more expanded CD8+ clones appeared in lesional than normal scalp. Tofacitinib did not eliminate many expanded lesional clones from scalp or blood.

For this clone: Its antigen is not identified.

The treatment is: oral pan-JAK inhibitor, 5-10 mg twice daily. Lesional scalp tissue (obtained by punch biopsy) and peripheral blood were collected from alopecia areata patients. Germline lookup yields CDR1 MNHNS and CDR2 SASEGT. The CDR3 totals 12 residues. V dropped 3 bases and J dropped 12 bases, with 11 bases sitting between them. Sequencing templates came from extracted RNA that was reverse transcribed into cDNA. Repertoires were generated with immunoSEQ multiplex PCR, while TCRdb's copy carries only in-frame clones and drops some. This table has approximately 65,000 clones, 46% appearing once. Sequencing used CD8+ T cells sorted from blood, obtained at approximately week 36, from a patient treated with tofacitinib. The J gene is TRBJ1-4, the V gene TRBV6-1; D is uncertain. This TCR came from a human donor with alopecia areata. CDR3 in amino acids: CASSDAYEELFF. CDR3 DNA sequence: TGTGCCAGCAGTGACGCGTACGAGGAACTGTTTTTT.